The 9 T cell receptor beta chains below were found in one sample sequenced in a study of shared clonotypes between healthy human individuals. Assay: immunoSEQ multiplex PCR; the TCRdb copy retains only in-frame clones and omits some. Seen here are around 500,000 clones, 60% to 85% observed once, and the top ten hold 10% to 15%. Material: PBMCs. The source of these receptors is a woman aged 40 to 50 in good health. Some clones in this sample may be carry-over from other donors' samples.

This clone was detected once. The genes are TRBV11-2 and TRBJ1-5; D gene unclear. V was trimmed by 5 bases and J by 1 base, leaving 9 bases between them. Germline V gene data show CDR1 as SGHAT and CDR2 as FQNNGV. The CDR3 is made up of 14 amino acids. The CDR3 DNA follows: TGTGCCAGCAGCCCCCTTTTGAGCAATCAGCCCCAGCATTTT. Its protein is CASSPLLSNQPQHF. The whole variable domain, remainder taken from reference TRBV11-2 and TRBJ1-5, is EAGVAQSPRYKIIEKRQSVAFWCNPISGHATLYWYQQILGQGPKLLIQFQNNGVVDDSQLPKDRFSAERLKGVDSTLKIQPAKLEDSAVYLCASSPLLSNQPQHFGDGTRLSIL.

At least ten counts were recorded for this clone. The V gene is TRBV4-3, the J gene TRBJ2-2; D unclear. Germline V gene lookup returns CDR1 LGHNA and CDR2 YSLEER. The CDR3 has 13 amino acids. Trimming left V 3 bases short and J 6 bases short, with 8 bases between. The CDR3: CASSQELSGELFF. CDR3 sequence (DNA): TGCGCCAGCAGCCAGGAACTCTCCGGGGAGCTGTTTTTT.

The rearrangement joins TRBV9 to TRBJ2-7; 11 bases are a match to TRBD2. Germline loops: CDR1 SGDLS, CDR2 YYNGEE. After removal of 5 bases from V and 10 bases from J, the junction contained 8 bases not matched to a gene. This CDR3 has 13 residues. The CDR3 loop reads CASRELAGVEQYF. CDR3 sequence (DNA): TGTGCCAGCAGGGAACTAGCGGGAGTAGAACAGTACTTC. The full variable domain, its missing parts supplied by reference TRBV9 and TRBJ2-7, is DSGVTQTPKHLITATGQRVTLRCSPRSGDLSVYWYQQSLDQGLQFLIQYYNGEERAKGNILERFSAQQFPDLHSELNLSSLELGDSALYFCASRELAGVEQYFGPGTRLTVT.

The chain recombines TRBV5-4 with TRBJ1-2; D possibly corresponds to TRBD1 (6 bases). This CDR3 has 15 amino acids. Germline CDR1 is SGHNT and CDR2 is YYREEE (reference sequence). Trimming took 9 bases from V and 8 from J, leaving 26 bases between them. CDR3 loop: CATQLGGRGRRGYTF. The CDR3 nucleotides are TGTGCCACCCAGCTTGGTGGGAGGGGGAGACGCGGCTACACCTTC.

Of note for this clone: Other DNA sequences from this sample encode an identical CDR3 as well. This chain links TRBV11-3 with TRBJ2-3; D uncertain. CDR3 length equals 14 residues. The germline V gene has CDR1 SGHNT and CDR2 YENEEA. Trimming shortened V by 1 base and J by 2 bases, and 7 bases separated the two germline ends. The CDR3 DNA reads TGTGCCAGCAGCTTAGGGCCGAACACAGATACGCAGTATTTT. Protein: CASSLGPNTDTQYF.

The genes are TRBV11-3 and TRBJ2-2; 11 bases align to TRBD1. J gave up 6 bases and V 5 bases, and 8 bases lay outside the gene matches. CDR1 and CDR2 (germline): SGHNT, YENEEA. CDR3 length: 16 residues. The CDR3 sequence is CASSPRTGGRSGELFF. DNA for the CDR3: TGTGCCAGCAGCCCAAGGACAGGGGGCAGGTCCGGGGAGCTGTTTTTT.

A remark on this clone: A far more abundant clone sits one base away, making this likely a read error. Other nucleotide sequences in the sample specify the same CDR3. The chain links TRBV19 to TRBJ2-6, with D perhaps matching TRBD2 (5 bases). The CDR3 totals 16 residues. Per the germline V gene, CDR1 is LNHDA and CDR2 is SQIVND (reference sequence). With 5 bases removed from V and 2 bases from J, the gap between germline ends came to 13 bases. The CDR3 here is CASSVNPGTGANVLTF. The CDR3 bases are TGTGCCAGTAGTGTCAACCCGGGGACTGGGGCCAACGTCCTGACTTTC.

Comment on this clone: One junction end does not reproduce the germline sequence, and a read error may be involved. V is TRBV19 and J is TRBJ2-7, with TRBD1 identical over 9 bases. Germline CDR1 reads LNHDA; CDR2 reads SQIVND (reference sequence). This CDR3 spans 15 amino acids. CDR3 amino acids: CASSLRTGDAYGQYF. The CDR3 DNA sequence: TGTGCCAGTAGTCTGCGGACAGGGGATGCCTACGGGCAGTACTTC.

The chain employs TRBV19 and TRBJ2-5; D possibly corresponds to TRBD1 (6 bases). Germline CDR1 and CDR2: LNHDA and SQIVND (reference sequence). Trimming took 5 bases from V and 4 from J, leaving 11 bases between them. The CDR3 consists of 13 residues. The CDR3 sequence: CASSAARGETQYF. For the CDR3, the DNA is TGTGCCAGTAGTGCGGCCAGGGGAGAGACCCAGTACTTC.